The clone carrying this T cell receptor (beta chain) has only a few counts. The record originates from a study of blood T cell repertoires in COVID-19. Study-level background: The United States, Italy and Spain supplied acute and convalescent COVID-19 samples. T cells, B-cell-depleted T cells, or PBMCs provided the cDNA or gDNA that served as material.

Authors' processing steps: Counts of nucleated cells, estimated from reference gene primer amplification, were obtained. Clones were read by immunoSEQ multiplex PCR, and TCRdb kept only the in-frame ones, dropping some. V and J calls and clone size come straight from that table; D and trimming were deduced from the DNA. The sample lists more than 90,000 clones, about 71% seen once, with roughly 25% in the top ten. Germline values: CDR1 MNHEY, CDR2 SVGAGI. This CDR3 spans 15 amino acids. Unmatched junction bases numbered 9, after V lost 9 bases and J lost 3 bases. Sequenced sample: peripheral blood. The V call is TRBV6-5, the J call TRBJ2-1; TRBD1 aligns across 9 bases. The source is a woman aged 55-70 years in a cohort sampled during active or convalescent COVID-19. The CDR3 here is CASKRGTGNYNEQFF. The CDR3 DNA is TGTGCCAGTAAAAGGGGGACAGGGAACTACAATGAGCAGTTCTTC.